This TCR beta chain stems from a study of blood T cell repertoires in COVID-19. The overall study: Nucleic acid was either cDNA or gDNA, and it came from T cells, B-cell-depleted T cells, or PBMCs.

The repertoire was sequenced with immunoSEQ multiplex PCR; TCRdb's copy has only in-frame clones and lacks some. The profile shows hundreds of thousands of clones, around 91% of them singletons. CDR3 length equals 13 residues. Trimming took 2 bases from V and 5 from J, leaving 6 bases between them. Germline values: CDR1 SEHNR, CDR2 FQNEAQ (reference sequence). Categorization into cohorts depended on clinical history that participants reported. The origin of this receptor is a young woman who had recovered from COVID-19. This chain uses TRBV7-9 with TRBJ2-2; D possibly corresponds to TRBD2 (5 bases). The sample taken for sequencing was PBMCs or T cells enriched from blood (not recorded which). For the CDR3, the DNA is TGTGCCAGCAGCTTACGGGAAACCGGGGAGCTGTTTTTT. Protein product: CASSLRETGELFF.